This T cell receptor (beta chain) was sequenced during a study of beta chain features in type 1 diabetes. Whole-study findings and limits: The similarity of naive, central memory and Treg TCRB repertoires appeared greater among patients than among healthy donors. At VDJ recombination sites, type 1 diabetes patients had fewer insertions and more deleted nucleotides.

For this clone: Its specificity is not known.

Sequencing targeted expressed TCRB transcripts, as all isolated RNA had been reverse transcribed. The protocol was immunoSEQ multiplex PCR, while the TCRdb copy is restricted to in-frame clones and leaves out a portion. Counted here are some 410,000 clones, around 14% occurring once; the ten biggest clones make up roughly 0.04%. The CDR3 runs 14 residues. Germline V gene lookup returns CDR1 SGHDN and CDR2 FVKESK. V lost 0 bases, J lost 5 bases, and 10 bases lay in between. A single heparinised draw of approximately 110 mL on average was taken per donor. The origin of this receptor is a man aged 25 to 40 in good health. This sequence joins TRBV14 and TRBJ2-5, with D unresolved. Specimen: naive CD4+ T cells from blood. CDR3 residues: CASSQEQVGETQYF. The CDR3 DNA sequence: TGTGCCAGCAGCCAAGAACAAGTAGGGGAGACCCAGTACTTC.